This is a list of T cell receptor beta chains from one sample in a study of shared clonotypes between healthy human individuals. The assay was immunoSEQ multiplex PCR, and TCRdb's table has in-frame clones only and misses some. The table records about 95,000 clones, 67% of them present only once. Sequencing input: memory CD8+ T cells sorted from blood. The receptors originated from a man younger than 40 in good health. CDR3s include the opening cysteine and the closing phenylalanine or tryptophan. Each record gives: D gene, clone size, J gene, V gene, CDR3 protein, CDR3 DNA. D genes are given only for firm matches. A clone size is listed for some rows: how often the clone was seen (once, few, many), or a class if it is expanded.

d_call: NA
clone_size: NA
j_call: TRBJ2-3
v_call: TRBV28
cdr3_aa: CASSPPSLDTQYF
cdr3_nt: TGTGCCAGCAGTCCTCCTAGCTTAGATACGCAGTATTTT

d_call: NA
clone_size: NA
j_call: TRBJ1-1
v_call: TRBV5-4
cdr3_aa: CASSQEVGNTEAFF
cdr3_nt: TGTGCCAGCAGCCAGGAAGTGGGGAACACTGAAGCTTTCTTT

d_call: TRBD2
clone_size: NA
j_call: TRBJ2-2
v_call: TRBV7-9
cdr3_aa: CASSGLAGTGELFF
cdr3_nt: TGTGCCAGCAGCGGACTAGCGGGAACCGGGGAGCTGTTTTTT

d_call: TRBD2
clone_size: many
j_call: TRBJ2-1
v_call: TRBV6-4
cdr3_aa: CASSDSAGAYNEQFF
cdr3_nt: TGTGCCAGCAGTGACTCAGCGGGAGCCTACAATGAGCAGTTCTTC

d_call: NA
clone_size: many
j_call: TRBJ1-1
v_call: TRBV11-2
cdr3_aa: CASSFGTEFEAFF
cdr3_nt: TGTGCCAGCAGCTTCGGAACAGAATTTGAAGCTTTCTTT

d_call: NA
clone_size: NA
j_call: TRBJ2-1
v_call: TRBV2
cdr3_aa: CASSPGPSAEQFF
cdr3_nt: TGTGCCAGCAGTCCCGGCCCTAGCGCGGAGCAGTTCTTC

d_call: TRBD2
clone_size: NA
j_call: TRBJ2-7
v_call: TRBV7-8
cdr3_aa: CASSLVREPSYEQYF
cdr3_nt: TGTGCCAGCAGCTTAGTGCGGGAGCCCTCCTACGAGCAGTACTTC

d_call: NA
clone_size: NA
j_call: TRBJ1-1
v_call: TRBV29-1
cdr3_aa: CSVGYMNTEAFF
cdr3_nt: TGCAGCGTTGGCTACATGAACACTGAAGCTTTCTTT

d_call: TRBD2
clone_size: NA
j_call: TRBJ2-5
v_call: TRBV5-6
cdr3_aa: CASISFGLAGGETQYF
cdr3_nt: TGTGCCAGTATCTCGTTCGGACTAGCGGGAGGAGAGACCCAGTACTTC

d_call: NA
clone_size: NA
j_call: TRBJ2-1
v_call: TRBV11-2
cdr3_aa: CASSSLLIPDNEQFF
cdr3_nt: TGTGCCAGCAGCTCTCTACTAATCCCCGACAATGAGCAGTTCTTC

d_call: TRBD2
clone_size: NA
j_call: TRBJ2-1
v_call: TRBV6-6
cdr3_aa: CASSFLTSGLYNEQFF
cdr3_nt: TGTGCCAGCAGTTTCCTGACTAGCGGGTTATACAATGAGCAGTTCTTC